Below, one T cell receptor beta chain is given with its context. Its antigen is undetermined. The entry originates in a study of cytomegalovirus exposure and HLA in healthy donors. The PCR contained 60 Vbeta and 13 Jbeta primers. Sequenced by immunoSEQ multiplex PCR; TCRdb stores in-frame clones only, minus some. The sample holds some 220,000 clones, approximately 81% seen once. Findings and limits, study-wide: Several of the most significant clusters appeared, in a later analysis, to be linked to common viral pathogens. Sequencing artifact likely explains a cluster of highly shared sequence variants. It was in a later analysis that TCR association rates were seen to vary by HLA locus, highest for DRB1 and lowest for HLA-C.

The CDR3 totals 17 residues. V lost 0 bases and J lost 7, with 22 bases in between. CDR1 is SGDLS, CDR2 YYNGEE, per germline. The sequence derives from a girl aged 2-10 years in good health and CMV-seronegative. Specimen: PBMCs. V usage is TRBV9 and J usage is TRBJ1-2; tentative D call: TRBD1 (5 bases). The CDR3 DNA sequence: TGTGCCAGCAGCGTAGGACACACGACTCGGGGGTCAGGTGGCTACACCTTC. This gives the protein CASSVGHTTRGSGGYTF. Variable domain in full (rest from reference TRBV9 and TRBJ1-2): DSGVTQTPKHLITATGQRVTLRCSPRSGDLSVYWYQQSLDQGLQFLIQYYNGEERAKGNILERFSAQQFPDLHSELNLSSLELGDSALYFCASSVGHTTRGSGGYTFGSGTRLTVV.